This T cell receptor beta chain was observed in a study of sequential checkpoint blockade in melanoma. At the level of the study: Both treatment sequences were followed by maintenance nivolumab.

Treatment in this sample: randomized to nivolumab then ipilimumab (arm A) or the reverse (arm B). DNA-damaging chemotherapy had not been given to any patient beforehand. From thawed PBMCs, live CD3+CD8+ cells negative for CD19 and CD56 were sorted. Only a few counts were recorded for this clone. Repertoires were generated with immunoSEQ multiplex PCR, while TCRdb's copy carries only in-frame clones and drops some. The data hold about 19,000 clones, with around 67% observed a single time. From germline, CDR1 is SGHDT and CDR2 YYEEEE. V lost 0 bases to trimming and J lost 0 bases, with 12 bases between them. The CDR3 sequence is 16 residues long.

This chain connects TRBV5-6 to TRBJ1-2; D call uncertain. The specimen comprised CD8+ T cells sorted from blood (inferred from file names), sampled from a patient given nivolumab and ipilimumab in sequence. This clonotype was obtained from a human donor with melanoma. The CDR3 DNA sequence: TGTGCCAGCAGCTTGGGAGCGTCCCCCGCTAACTATGGCTACACCTTC. Amino acids: CASSLGASPANYGYTF. Filled out from reference TRBV5-6 and TRBJ1-2, the complete variable domain reads DAGVTQSPTHLIKTRGQQVTLRCSPKSGHDTVSWYQQALGQGPQFIFQYYEEEERQRGNFPDRFSGHQFPNYSSELNVNALLLGDSALYLCASSLGASPANYGYTFGSGTRLTVV.